Listed below are T cell receptor beta chains from one sample, sequenced in a study of cytomegalovirus exposure and HLA in healthy donors. Assay used: immunoSEQ multiplex PCR; TCRdb lists only in-frame clones, some missing. The sample lists 60,000 to 80,000 clones; around 81% were seen once. The material sequenced was PBMCs. The receptors were sampled from a man aged 25-40 years in good health and CMV-seronegative. Each CDR3 is given with its conserved first and last residue. D genes are given only for firm matches. Clone sizes are given selectively: once, few, many, or a class where the clone is expanded.

d_gene	v_gene	abundance	j_gene	CDR3aa	CDR3nt
TRBD1	TRBV18	-	TRBJ2-2	CASSRTGTGGPGELFF	TGTGCCAGCTCACGGACCGGGACAGGGGGCCCCGGGGAGCTGTTTTTT
-	TRBV28	-	TRBJ2-3	CASSFGVQGTDTQYF	TGTGCCAGCAGTTTCGGGGTGCAGGGCACAGATACGCAGTATTTT
TRBD2	TRBV2	-	TRBJ2-3	CASRSPGLGSNTQYF	TGTGCCAGCAGGTCCCCGGGACTAGGATCAAATACGCAGTATTTT
TRBD2	TRBV9	few	TRBJ2-3	CASSAGLAGSTDTQYF	TGTGCCAGCAGCGCAGGACTAGCGGGGAGCACAGATACGCAGTATTTT
-	TRBV4-3	-	TRBJ1-2	CASSHSENYGYTF	TGCGCCAGCAGCCATTCAGAAAACTATGGCTACACCTTC
TRBD1	TRBV10-3	-	TRBJ1-1	CAIKGQGPDTEAFF	TGTGCCATTAAGGGACAGGGCCCAGACACTGAAGCTTTCTTT
-	TRBV6-4	-	TRBJ2-7	CASSPAAVWSGKQYF	TGTGCCAGCAGTCCTGCGGCTGTCTGGTCTGGAAAGCAGTACTTC
-	TRBV7-9	many	TRBJ1-1	CASSFPGRTEAFF	TGTGCCAGCAGCTTCCCAGGAAGAACTGAAGCTTTCTTT
-	TRBV9	-	TRBJ1-4	CASSPGQLINEKLFF	TGTGCCAGCAGCCCAGGACAGCTAATAAATGAAAAACTGTTTTTT
TRBD1	TRBV28	-	TRBJ2-5	CASSPGQGLQETQYF	TGTGCCAGCAGTCCCGGACAGGGGCTCCAAGAGACCCAGTACTTC
TRBD1	TRBV28	-	TRBJ1-5	CASTSGQGDQPQHF	TGTGCCAGCACTAGCGGACAGGGGGATCAGCCCCAGCATTTT
TRBD2	TRBV5-1	once	TRBJ2-5	CASSFGAGGSYQETQYF	TGCGCCAGCAGCTTCGGAGCGGGAGGCTCGTACCAAGAGACCCAGTACTTC
-	TRBV4-1	-	TRBJ1-5	CASSQVTKGIGRRYSNQPQHF	TGCGCCAGCAGCCAAGTAACCAAGGGGATCGGTAGGAGATATAGCAATCAGCCCCAGCATTTT
-	TRBV29-1	-	TRBJ1-2	CSVGSREAYGYTF	TGCAGCGTTGGTAGCAGGGAGGCCTATGGCTACACCTTC
-	TRBV7-2	once	TRBJ2-1	CASSSRNRRRAVEQFF	TGTGCCAGCAGCTCGCGCAATAGAAGGAGAGCTGTGGAGCAGTTCTTC
-	TRBV5-1	-	TRBJ2-5	CASSLAEIETQYF	TGCGCCAGCAGCTTGGCCGAGATTGAGACCCAGTACTTC
TRBD1	TRBV6-5	-	TRBJ1-1	CASTPGQGTEAFF	TGTGCCAGCACCCCGGGACAGGGCACTGAAGCTTTCTTT
TRBD1	TRBV7-6	-	TRBJ1-1	CASSLATGVDTEAFF	TGTGCCAGCAGCTTAGCGACAGGGGTGGACACTGAAGCTTTCTTT
TRBD1	TRBV19	few	TRBJ1-1	CASSFRGRTEAFF	TGTGCCAGTAGCTTCAGGGGGAGGACTGAAGCTTTCTTT
TRBD1	TRBV7-7	-	TRBJ2-1	CASSPLVGQNNEQFF	TGTGCCAGCAGCCCTCTAGTGGGACAGAACAATGAGCAGTTCTTC
-	TRBV29-1	-	TRBJ2-3	CSVAGNTDTQYF	TGCAGCGTTGCAGGGAACACAGATACGCAGTATTTT
-	TRBV9	-	TRBJ2-3	CASSADDLDTQYF	TGTGCCAGCAGCGCAGACGACTTGGATACGCAGTATTTT
-	TRBV28	once	TRBJ2-5	CATRQETQYF	TGTGCCACGCGTCAAGAGACCCAGTACTTC
-	TRBV7-2	-	TRBJ1-1	CASSLRRNTEAFF	TGTGCCAGCAGCTTAAGGAGGAACACTGAAGCTTTCTTT
TRBD1	TRBV27	few	TRBJ2-4	CASRTDRGRVEDYIQYF	TGTGCCAGCAGGACGGACAGGGGGCGAGTCGAGGACTACATTCAGTACTTC
TRBD2	TRBV5-1	-	TRBJ2-7	CASSSPGTSSIYEQYF	TGCGCCAGCAGCTCCCCAGGGACTAGCAGCATCTACGAGCAGTACTTC
TRBD2	TRBV2	-	TRBJ2-2	CASNHPLAGGLKSGELFF	TGTGCCAGCAACCACCCCCTAGCGGGAGGGCTAAAGTCCGGGGAGCTGTTTTTT
-	TRBV7-6	-	TRBJ2-6	CASSSGQEGSGANVLTF	TGTGCCAGCAGCTCCGGACAGGAGGGCTCTGGGGCCAACGTCCTGACTTTC
-	TRBV14	-	TRBJ1-2	CASSQSGAPSSF	TGTGCCAGCAGCCAGAGCGGGGCACCTAGCAGCTTC
-	TRBV28	-	TRBJ2-7	CASSFRARRSSYEQYF	TGTGCCAGCAGTTTCCGGGCTAGGAGGAGTTCCTACGAGCAGTACTTC
-	TRBV4-1	-	TRBJ1-1	CASSRGRAWGTEAFF	TGCGCCAGCAGCCGAGGGAGAGCGTGGGGAACTGAAGCTTTCTTT
-	TRBV19	-	TRBJ1-5	CASSRRGVGPAGNQPQHF	TGTGCCAGTAGTCGTCGGGGGGTAGGCCCCGCCGGCAATCAGCCCCAGCATTTT
-	TRBV19	-	TRBJ1-3	CASTLIQSSGNTIYF	TGTGCCAGTACCCTCATACAGAGCTCTGGAAACACCATATATTTT